This T cell receptor (beta chain) was found in a study of glioma-infiltrating T cells. CDR3 length equals 13 residues. V was pared by 5 bases and J by 9 bases, with 11 bases between. Notes on the study in general: Tissue and blood shared very few CDR3 sequences. Tissue-blood divergence was below expectation in non-neoplastic patients, above in gliomas.

Amplification of TCR alpha and beta CDR3 regions from RNA used iRepertoire nested multiplex PCR. One entry per CDR3 protein, called by TCRdb with MiXCR from the multiplex PCR reads. In the table there are about 180,000 distinct CDR3 sequences, around 45% of which are singletons. Concerning this clonotype: Its matching antigen is unknown. A much larger clone differs from this one at a single base, so this may be a read error.

Source material: glioma tissue, nonneoplastic brain tissue, or PBMCs (not recorded which). This receptor was obtained from a human donor with low-grade glioma or glioblastoma, undergoing nonglioma brain surgery, or in good health (not recorded which). This chain connects TRBV12-3 or TRBV12-4 to TRBJ1-6, with D uncertain. The CDR3 DNA reads TGTGCCAGCAGTGGGTGCATTCCTTCACCCCTCCACTTT. Translation: CASSGCIPSPLHF.